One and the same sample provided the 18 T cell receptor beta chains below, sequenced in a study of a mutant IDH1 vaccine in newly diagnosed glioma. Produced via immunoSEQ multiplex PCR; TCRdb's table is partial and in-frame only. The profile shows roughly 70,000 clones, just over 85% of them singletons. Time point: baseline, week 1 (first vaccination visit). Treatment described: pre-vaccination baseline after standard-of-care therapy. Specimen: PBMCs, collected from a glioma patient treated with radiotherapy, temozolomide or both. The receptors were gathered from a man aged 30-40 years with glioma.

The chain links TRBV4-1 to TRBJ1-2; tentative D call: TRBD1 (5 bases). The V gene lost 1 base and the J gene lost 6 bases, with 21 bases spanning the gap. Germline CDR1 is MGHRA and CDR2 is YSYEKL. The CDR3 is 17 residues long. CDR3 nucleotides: TGCGCCAGCAGCCAAGTTGGGCAGGGTTTTAGGAAGAATGGCTACACCTTC. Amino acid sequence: CASSQVGQGFRKNGYTF.

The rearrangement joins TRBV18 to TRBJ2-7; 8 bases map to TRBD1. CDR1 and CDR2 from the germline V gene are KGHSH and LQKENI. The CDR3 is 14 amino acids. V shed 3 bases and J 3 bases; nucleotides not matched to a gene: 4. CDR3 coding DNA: TGTGCCAGCTCACCGACAGGGGCGGTCTACGAGCAGTACTTC. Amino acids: CASSPTGAVYEQYF.

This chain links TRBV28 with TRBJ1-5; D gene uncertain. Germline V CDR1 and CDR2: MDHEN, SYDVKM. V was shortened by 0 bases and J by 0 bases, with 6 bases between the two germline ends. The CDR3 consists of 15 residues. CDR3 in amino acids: CASSLWSVSNQPQHF. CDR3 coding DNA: TGTGCCAGCAGTTTATGGTCAGTTAGCAATCAGCCCCAGCATTTT.

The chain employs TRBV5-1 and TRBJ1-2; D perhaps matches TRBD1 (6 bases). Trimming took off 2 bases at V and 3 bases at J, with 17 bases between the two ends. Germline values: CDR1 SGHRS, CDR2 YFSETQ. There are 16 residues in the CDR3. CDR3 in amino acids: CASSFSNTGTYYGYTF. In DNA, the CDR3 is TGCGCCAGCAGCTTCAGTAATACAGGGACCTACTATGGCTACACCTTC.

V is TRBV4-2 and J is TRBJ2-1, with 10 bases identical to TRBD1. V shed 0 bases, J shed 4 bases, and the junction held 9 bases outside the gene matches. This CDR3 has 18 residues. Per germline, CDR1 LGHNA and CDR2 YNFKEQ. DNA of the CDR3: TGTGCCAGCAGCCAAGATAATCTCCGGGGACAGGGGTACAATGAGCAGTTCTTC. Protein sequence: CASSQDNLRGQGYNEQFF.

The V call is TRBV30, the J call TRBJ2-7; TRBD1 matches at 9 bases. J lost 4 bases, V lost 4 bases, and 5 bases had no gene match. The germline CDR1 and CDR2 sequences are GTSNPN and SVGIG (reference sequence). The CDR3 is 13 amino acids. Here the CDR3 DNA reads TGTGCCTGGAAACAGGGGGCAGGGTACGAGCAGTACTTC. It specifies CAWKQGAGYEQYF.

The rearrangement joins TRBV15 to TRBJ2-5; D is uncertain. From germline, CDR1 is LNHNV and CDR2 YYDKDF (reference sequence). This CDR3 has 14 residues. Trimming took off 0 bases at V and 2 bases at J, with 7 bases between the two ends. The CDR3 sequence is CATSRDRRQETQYF. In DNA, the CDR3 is TGTGCCACCAGCAGAGATCGTCGGCAAGAGACCCAGTACTTC.

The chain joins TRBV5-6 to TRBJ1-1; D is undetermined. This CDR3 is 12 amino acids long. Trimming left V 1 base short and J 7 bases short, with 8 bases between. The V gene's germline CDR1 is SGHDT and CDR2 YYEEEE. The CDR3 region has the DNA TGTGCCAGCAGCTTGAGGTCCGTTGAAGCTTTCTTT. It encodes CASSLRSVEAFF.

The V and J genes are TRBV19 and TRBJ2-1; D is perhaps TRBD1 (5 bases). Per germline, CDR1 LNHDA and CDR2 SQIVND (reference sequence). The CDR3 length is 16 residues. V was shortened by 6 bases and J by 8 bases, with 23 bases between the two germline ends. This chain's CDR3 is CASRLDTLDSIDEQFF. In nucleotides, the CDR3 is TGTGCCAGTAGGCTGGACACTTTGGATTCTATCGATGAGCAGTTCTTC.

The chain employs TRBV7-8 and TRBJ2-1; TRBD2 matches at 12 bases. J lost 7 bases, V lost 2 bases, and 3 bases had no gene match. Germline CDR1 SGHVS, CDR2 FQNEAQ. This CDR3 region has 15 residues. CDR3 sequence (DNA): TGTGCCAGCAGCTTACGGCTAGCGGGGGGGAATGAGCAGTTCTTC. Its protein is CASSLRLAGGNEQFF. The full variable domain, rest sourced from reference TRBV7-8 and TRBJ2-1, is GAGVSQSPRYKVAKRGQDVALRCDPISGHVSLFWYQQALGQGPEFLTYFQNEAQLDKSGLPSDRFFAERPEGSVSTLKIQRTQQEDSAVYLCASSLRLAGGNEQFFGPGTRLTVL.

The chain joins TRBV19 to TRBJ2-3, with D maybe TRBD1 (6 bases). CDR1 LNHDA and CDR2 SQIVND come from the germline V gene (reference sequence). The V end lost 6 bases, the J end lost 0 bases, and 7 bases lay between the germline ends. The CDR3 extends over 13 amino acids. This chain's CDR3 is CASRTGSTDTQYF. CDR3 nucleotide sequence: TGTGCCAGTAGAACAGGGAGCACAGATACGCAGTATTTT.

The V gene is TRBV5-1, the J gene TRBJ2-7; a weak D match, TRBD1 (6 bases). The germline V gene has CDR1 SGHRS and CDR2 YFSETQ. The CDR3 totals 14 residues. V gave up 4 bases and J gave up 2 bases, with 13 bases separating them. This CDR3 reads CASSRQDNTYEQYF. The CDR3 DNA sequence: TGCGCCAGCAGCCGACAGGATAACACCTACGAGCAGTACTTC.

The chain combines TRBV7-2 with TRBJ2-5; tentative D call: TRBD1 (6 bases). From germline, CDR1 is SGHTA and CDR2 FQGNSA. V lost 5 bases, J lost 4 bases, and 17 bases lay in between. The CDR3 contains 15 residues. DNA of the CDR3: TGTGCCAGCAGCCCAAGGGGGAGTCTCTCAGAGACCCAGTACTTC. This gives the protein CASSPRGSLSETQYF.

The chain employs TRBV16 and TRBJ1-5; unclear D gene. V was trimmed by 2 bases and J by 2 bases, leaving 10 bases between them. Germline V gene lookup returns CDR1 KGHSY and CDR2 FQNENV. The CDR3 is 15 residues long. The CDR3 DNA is TGTGCCAGCAGCCAAACGCGGGTCGGCAATCAGCCCCAGCATTTT. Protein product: CASSQTRVGNQPQHF.

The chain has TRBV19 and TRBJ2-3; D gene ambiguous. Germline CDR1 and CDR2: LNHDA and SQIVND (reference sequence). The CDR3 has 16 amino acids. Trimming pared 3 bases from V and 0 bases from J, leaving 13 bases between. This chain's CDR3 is CASSMLLRGSTDTQYF. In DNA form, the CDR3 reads TGTGCCAGTAGTATGTTACTACGAGGTAGCACAGATACGCAGTATTTT.

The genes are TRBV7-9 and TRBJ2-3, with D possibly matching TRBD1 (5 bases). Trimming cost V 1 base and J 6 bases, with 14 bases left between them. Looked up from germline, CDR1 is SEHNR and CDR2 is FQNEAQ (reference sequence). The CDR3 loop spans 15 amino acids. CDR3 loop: CASSLERGRDDTQYF. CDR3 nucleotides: TGTGCCAGCAGCTTAGAGCGCGGCAGGGATGATACGCAGTATTTT.

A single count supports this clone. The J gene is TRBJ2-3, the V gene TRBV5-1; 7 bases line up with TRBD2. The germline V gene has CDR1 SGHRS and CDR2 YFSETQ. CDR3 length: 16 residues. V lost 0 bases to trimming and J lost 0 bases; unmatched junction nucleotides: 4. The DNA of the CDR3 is TGCGCCAGCAGCTTGGGGGCGCGGGGGAGCACAGATACGCAGTATTTT. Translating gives CASSLGARGSTDTQYF.

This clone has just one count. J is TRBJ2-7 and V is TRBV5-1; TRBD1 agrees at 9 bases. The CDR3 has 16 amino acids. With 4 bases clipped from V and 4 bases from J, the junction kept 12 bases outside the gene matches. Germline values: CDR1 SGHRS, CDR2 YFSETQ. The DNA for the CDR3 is TGCGCCAGCAGCAAACCACCGGGACAGGGACTATACGAGCAGTACTTC. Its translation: CASSKPPGQGLYEQYF.